These 19 T cell receptor beta chains came from one sample sequenced in a study of CD4 T cells in relation to SARS-CoV-2 and coronaviruses. Assay: immunoSEQ multiplex PCR; the TCRdb copy retains only in-frame clones and omits some. The sample holds roughly 29,000 clones, 75% to 80% seen once. What these receptors recognize is not known. The unexposed donors gave CD4+ T cells in about 2010-2019, prior to COVID-19. Isolation of CD4+ T cells took place after about 9 days in culture. Sequenced material: CD4+ T cells from PBMCs, cultured in vitro. These receptors all come from a human donor in good health.

This clone showed up just a few times. The chain combines TRBV19 with TRBJ1-1, with 9 bases lining up with TRBD1. Trimming took 9 bases from V and 1 from J; bases not matched to a gene: 9. This CDR3 spans 15 amino acids. Germline values: CDR1 LNHDA, CDR2 SQIVND (reference sequence). The CDR3 DNA reads as TGTGCCAGCCAGGACAGGGGATGGTGGAACACTGAAGCTTTCTTT. It yields the protein CASQDRGWWNTEAFF. Looking up the rest from reference TRBV19 and TRBJ1-1 gives the full variable domain: DGGITQSPKYLFRKEGQNVTLSCEQNLNHDAMYWYRQDPGQGLRLIYYSQIVNDFQKGDIAEGYSVSREKKESFPLTVTSAQKNPTAFYLCASQDRGWWNTEAFFGQGTRLTVV.

This clone was counted a single time. The chain uses TRBV5-1 and TRBJ2-1; 8 bases agree with TRBD1. The germline V gene encodes CDR1 SGHRS and CDR2 YFSETQ. This CDR3 comprises 15 residues. The J segment lost 8 bases and the V segment lost 0 bases, leaving 7 bases of the junction unmatched. CDR3 loop: CASSLAPTGEYEQFF. The DNA of the CDR3 is TGCGCCAGCAGCTTGGCCCCGACAGGGGAGTATGAGCAGTTCTTC.

The genes are TRBV7-9 and TRBJ1-5; 9 nucleotides line up with TRBD1. The CDR3 spans 17 residues. CDR1 and CDR2 from the germline V gene are SEHNR and FQNEAQ (reference sequence). V was pared by 1 base and J by 0 bases, with 4 bases of the junction left unmatched. The CDR3 loop reads CASSLGQGGFSNQPQHF. In nucleotides, the CDR3 is TGTGCCAGCAGCTTAGGACAGGGGGGCTTTAGCAATCAGCCCCAGCATTTT.

The chain links TRBV11-1 to TRBJ2-3, with 8 positions matching TRBD2. The CDR3 is 16 residues long. Germline assignment: CDR1 SGHAT and CDR2 FQDESV (reference sequence). Germline trimming cut 1 base from V and 1 base from J; bases unmatched to any gene: 4. The chain's CDR3 is CASSLGSGSGTDTQYF. The CDR3 DNA follows: TGTGCCAGCAGCTTAGGGAGCGGGAGCGGCACAGATACGCAGTATTTT.

The V gene is TRBV4-1, the J gene TRBJ2-3; possible D gene TRBD2, 6 bases. Trimming cost V 4 bases and J 2 bases, with 31 bases left between them. This CDR3 is built from 21 residues. Germline V lookup: CDR1 MGHRA, CDR2 YSYEKL. The CDR3: CASSPGVRASVYPILTDTQYF. Here the CDR3 DNA reads TGCGCCAGCAGCCCCGGGGTCAGGGCTAGCGTATACCCTATACTCACAGATACGCAGTATTTT.

CDR3 sequence: CASSPVRVSTDTQYF. The CDR3 DNA reads as TGTGCCAGCAGCCCCGTCAGGGTGAGCACAGATACGCAGTATTTT. The V and J genes are TRBV11-2 and TRBJ2-3; perhaps TRBD1 as D (5 bases). CDR1 and CDR2 (germline): SGHAT, FQNNGV. With 5 bases removed from V and 0 bases from J, the gap between germline ends came to 12 bases. This CDR3 is 15 amino acids long. Full variable domain (remainder filled in from reference TRBV11-2 and TRBJ2-3): EAGVAQSPRYKIIEKRQSVAFWCNPISGHATLYWYQQILGQGPKLLIQFQNNGVVDDSQLPKDRFSAERLKGVDSTLKIQPAKLEDSAVYLCASSPVRVSTDTQYFGPGTRLTVL.

The chain uses TRBV14 and TRBJ1-1; 11 bases align to TRBD1. Germline V CDR1 and CDR2: SGHDN, FVKESK. J gave up 5 bases and V 6 bases, and 11 bases lay outside the gene matches. This CDR3 has 16 residues. The CDR3 spells CASSRAPGTGGTEAFF. The CDR3 bases are TGTGCCAGCAGTAGGGCCCCCGGGACAGGGGGAACTGAAGCTTTCTTT.

This sequence joins TRBV28 and TRBJ1-1; no definite D call. The V end lost 6 bases, the J end lost 5 bases, and 13 bases lay between the germline ends. Germline CDR1 MDHEN, CDR2 SYDVKM. The CDR3 consists of 13 residues. CDR3 in amino acids: CASSRRAGTEAFF. The CDR3 nucleotides are TGTGCCAGCAGCCGAAGGGCCGGAACTGAAGCTTTCTTT. The variable domain in full, completed from reference TRBV28 and TRBJ1-1, reads DVKVTQSSRYLVKRTGEKVFLECVQDMDHENMFWYRQDPGLGLRLIYFSYDVKMKEKGDIPEGYSVSREKKERFSLILESASTNQTSMYLCASSRRAGTEAFFGQGTRLTVV.

This clone was observed a single time. This chain uses TRBV9 with TRBJ2-1; 10 bases are shared with TRBD2. The V and J ends lost 4 bases and 7 bases, in that order; junction bases with no gene match: 8. The V gene's germline CDR1 is SGDLS and CDR2 YYNGEE. The CDR3 consists of 15 residues. The DNA for the CDR3 is TGTGCCAGCAGCTTTAGCGGGGGGCTGGGGAATGAGCAGTTCTTC. This translates into CASSFSGGLGNEQFF.

The gene calls are TRBV19 and TRBJ2-1, with 7 bases fitting TRBD2. CDR3 length: 16 residues. The germline gives CDR1 LNHDA, CDR2 SQIVND (reference sequence). The V segment lost 5 bases and the J segment 3 bases; nucleotides outside the gene matches: 10. Written as DNA, the CDR3 is TGTGCCAGTAGTTCGGGGGGAAGGGCCGGCTACAATGAGCAGTTCTTC. Its translation: CASSSGGRAGYNEQFF.

The chain has TRBV4-3 and TRBJ2-7; 8 bases line up with TRBD2. V was pared by 0 bases and J by 3 bases, with 4 bases of the junction left unmatched. Germline V gives CDR1 LGHNA, CDR2 YSLEER. There are 15 residues in the CDR3. The CDR3 is CASSQDPGLGYEQYF. CDR3 in DNA: TGCGCCAGCAGCCAAGATCCGGGACTAGGCTACGAGCAGTACTTC.

This CDR3 is CASSVLGGPQETQYF. Written as DNA, the CDR3 is TGTGCCAGCAGCGTACTAGGGGGGCCGCAAGAGACCCAGTACTTC. The V and J genes are TRBV9 and TRBJ2-5; the D call may be TRBD1 or TRBD2 (6 bases each). The CDR3 has 15 residues. Germline V CDR1 and CDR2: SGDLS, YYNGEE. V lost 1 base to trimming and J lost 2 bases, with 12 bases between them.

This clone has more than one count but fewer than ten. The chain combines TRBV25-1 with TRBJ1-5; D is possibly TRBD1 (5 bases). Per the germline V gene, CDR1 is MGHDK and CDR2 is SYGVNS. The CDR3 consists of 15 residues. Trimming left V 4 bases short and J 0 bases short, with 10 bases between. In nucleotides, the CDR3 is TGTGCCAGCAGTGCAAAGGGGATTAGCAATCAGCCCCAGCATTTT. This codes for CASSAKGISNQPQHF.

The chain employs TRBV20-1 and TRBJ1-5; D remains ambiguous. Germline V gives CDR1 DFQATT, CDR2 SNEGSKA (reference sequence). V lost 3 bases to trimming and J lost 7 bases, with 13 bases between them. This CDR3 has 13 residues. DNA for the CDR3: TGCAGTGCTAGTGCGGCTCCCGCACAGCCCCAGCATTTT. It specifies CSASAAPAQPQHF.

This chain joins TRBV6-5 and TRBJ2-3; TRBD2 matches 9 bases. The germline gives CDR1 MNHEY, CDR2 SVGAGI. The V and J ends lost 2 bases and 4 bases, in that order; junction bases with no gene match: 4. The CDR3 has 15 residues. This chain's CDR3 is CASSYGGGAADTQYF. The CDR3 nucleotides are TGTGCCAGCAGTTACGGCGGGGGGGCTGCAGATACGCAGTATTTT.

This chain joins TRBV4-1 and TRBJ2-1, with D perhaps matching TRBD1 (5 bases). V shed 2 bases and J shed 8 bases, with 13 bases lying between them. The CDR3 runs 14 residues. In germline, CDR1 is MGHRA, CDR2 YSYEKL. DNA of the CDR3: TGCGCCAGCAGCCAATCCACAGGACGGGATGAGCAGTTCTTC. It encodes CASSQSTGRDEQFF.

This clone showed up just a few times. This chain connects TRBV2 to TRBJ1-6; possibly TRBD1 for D (5 bases). The CDR3 is 14 residues long. The V gene lost 6 bases and the J gene lost 1 base, with 7 bases spanning the gap. Germline CDR1 is SNHLY and CDR2 is FYNNEI. CDR3 sequence reads: CASRQGSYNSPLHF. The CDR3 bases are TGTGCCAGCAGGCAGGGTTCCTATAATTCACCCCTCCACTTT.

The rearrangement links TRBV6-5 to TRBJ1-4, with unresolved D. V was cut by 2 bases and J by 5 bases, with 12 bases left in between. CDR1 and CDR2 from the germline V gene are MNHEY and SVGAGI. This CDR3 comprises 15 residues. CDR3 region: CASSYEGQSNEKLFF. The DNA of the CDR3 is TGTGCCAGCAGTTACGAAGGGCAGAGCAATGAAAAACTGTTTTTT.

This clone was counted between two and nine times. The chain links TRBV6-2 or TRBV6-3 to TRBJ2-7; no reliable D call. This CDR3 comprises 14 residues. Germline values: CDR1 MNHEY, CDR2 SVGEGT. The germline V and J ends were trimmed by 2 bases and 0 bases, with 8 bases remaining between them. The CDR3 DNA sequence: TGTGCCAGCAGTTACAATGGCCGCTCCTACGAGCAGTACTTC. Amino acids: CASSYNGRSYEQYF.